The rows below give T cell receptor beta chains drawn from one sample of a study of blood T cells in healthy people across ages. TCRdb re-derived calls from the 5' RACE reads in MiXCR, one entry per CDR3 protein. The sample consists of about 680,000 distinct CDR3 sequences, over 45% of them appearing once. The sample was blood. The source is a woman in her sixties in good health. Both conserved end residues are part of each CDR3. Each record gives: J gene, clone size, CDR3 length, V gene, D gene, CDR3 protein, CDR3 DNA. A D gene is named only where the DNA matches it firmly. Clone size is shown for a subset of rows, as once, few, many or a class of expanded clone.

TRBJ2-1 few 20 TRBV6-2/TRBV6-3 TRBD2 CASSYSRFWTSGLRGNEQFF TGTGCCAGCAGTTACTCGAGATTTTGGACTAGCGGGTTACGGGGCAATGAGCAGTTCTTC
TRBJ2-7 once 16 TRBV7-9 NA CASSPPAGSSYNEQYF TGTGCCAGCAGTCCTCCCGCGGGGAGCTCTTACAATGAGCAGTACTTC
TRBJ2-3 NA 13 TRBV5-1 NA CASSSGPTDTQYF TGCGCCAGCAGCTCCGGCCCCACGGATACGCAGTATTTT
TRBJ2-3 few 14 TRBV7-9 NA CASSRSTITDTQYF TGTGCCAGTTCAAGGTCAACTATCACAGATACGCAGTATTTT
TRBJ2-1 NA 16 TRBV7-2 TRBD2 CASSTASGRYYNEQFF TGTGCCAGCAGCACCGCGAGCGGGAGGTACTACAATGAGCAGTTCTTC
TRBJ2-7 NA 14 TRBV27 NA CASRFKSRNYEQYF TGTGCCAGCCGTTTCAAATCACGGAACTACGAGCAGTACTTC
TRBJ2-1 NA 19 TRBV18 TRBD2 CASSPGLAGGQSSYNEQFF TGTGCCAGCTCACCAGGACTAGCGGGGGGGCAGAGCTCCTACAATGAGCAGTTCTTC
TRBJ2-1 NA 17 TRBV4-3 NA CASSWGREHSSYNEQFF TGCGCCAGCAGTTGGGGTAGAGAACATAGCTCCTACAATGAGCAGTTCTTC
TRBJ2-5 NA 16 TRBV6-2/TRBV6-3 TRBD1 CASRRRDRVREETQYF TGTGCCAGCAGACGCCGGGACAGGGTGAGAGAAGAGACCCAGTACTTC
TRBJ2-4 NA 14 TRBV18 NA CASSPVSPKNIQYF TGTGCCAGCTCACCCGTGTCCCCCAAAAACATTCAGTACTTC